The clone carrying this T cell receptor (beta chain) was picked up a small number of times. In the original processing: Amplifying reference gene primers gave estimates of nucleated cell counts. Sequencing used immunoSEQ multiplex PCR; TCRdb keeps in-frame clones, though not all of them. D and trimming come from the DNA, and the V and J calls and clone size come from that table. Of roughly 100,000 clones in the sample, roughly 76% were seen once. These data originate in a study of blood T cell repertoires in COVID-19. Across the study: Whether acute or convalescent, the COVID-19 samples came from the United States, Italy and Spain.

Germline loops: CDR1 SGDLS, CDR2 YYNGEE. Trimming pared 0 bases from V and 5 bases from J, leaving 11 bases between. The CDR3 consists of 15 residues. The chain employs TRBV9 and TRBJ2-2; D may be TRBD1 (6 bases). The specimen sequenced was peripheral blood. The TCR sequence derives from a woman aged 70 to 79 with acute or convalescent COVID-19. CDR3 amino acids: CASSVEGVDTGELFF. The CDR3 nucleotides are TGTGCCAGCAGCGTAGAGGGGGTAGATACCGGGGAGCTGTTTTTT.